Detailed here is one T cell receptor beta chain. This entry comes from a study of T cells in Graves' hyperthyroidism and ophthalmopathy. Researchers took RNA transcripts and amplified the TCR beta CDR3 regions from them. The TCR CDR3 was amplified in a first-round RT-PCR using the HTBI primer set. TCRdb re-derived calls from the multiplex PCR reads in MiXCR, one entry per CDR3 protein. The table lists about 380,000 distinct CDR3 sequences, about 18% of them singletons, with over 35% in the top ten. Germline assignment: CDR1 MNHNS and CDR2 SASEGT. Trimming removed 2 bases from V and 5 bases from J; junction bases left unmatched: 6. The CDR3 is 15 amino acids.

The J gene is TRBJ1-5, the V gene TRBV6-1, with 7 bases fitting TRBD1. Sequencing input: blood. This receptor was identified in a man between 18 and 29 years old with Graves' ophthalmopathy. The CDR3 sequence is CASSEWQGVYQPQHF. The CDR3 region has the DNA TGTGCCAGCAGTGAATGGCAGGGGGTTTATCAGCCCCAGCATTTT.